This T cell receptor (beta chain) was recorded in a study of beta chain features in type 1 diabetes. The wider study: Healthy donors, compared against patients, showed similar age, gender and cell yields.

Whole-study results and caveats: HLA influence on TCRB rearrangement stayed unresolved here. Researchers report that Type 1 diabetes patients had moderately but significantly shorter TCRB CDR3s across all four CD4+ subsets.

Sorted CD4+ subsets: naive, central memory, regulatory, stem cell-like memory (CD45RO/CCR7/CD25/CD127/CD95/CD27 panel). CDR1 is SEHNR and CDR2 is FQNEAQ in the germline V gene (reference sequence). The CDR3 is 16 residues long. Between the trimmed V and J ends, which lost 7 bases and 4 bases, there was a span of 21 bases. Expressed TCRB transcripts got sequenced, as all isolated RNA was reverse transcribed. Libraries were prepared by immunoSEQ multiplex PCR; TCRdb keeps only in-frame clonotypes and omits some of them. The sample gives nearly 700,000 clones, over 10% of which show up once; around 0.022% is in the top ten. This clone was counted only a few times. As yet, its antigen is unknown.

This receptor was taken from a man aged 18 to 30 with type 1 diabetes. Sequenced: naive CD4+ T cells from blood. This chain connects TRBV7-9 to TRBJ2-3, with a tentative D call TRBD1 (6 bases). CDR3 protein: CASTLGTTSPPDTQYF. The CDR3 DNA reads as TGTGCCAGCACCCTCGGGACAACCTCTCCCCCAGATACGCAGTATTTT. The whole variable domain, remainder taken from reference TRBV7-9 and TRBJ2-3, is DTGVSQNPRHKITKRGQNVTFRCDPISEHNRLYWYRQTLGQGPEFLTYFQNEAQLEKSRLLSDRFSAERPKGSFSTLEIQRTEQGDSAMYLCASTLGTTSPPDTQYFGPGTRLTVL.